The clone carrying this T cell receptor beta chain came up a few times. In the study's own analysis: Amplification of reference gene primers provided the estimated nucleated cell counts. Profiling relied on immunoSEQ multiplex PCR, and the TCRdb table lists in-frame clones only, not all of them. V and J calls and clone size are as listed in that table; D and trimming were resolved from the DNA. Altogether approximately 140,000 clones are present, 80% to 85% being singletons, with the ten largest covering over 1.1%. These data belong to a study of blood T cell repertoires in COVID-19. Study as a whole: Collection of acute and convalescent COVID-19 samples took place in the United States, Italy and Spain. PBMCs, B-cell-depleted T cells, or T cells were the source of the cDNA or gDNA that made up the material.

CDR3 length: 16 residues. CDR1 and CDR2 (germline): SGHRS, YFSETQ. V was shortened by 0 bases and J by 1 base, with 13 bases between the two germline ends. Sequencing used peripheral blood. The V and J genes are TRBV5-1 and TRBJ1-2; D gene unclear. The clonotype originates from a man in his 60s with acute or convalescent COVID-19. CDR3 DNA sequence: TGCGCCAGCAGCTTGGGAGAAAGACTGAGTAACTATGGCTACACCTTC. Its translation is CASSLGERLSNYGYTF.